The TCR beta chain under discussion was sequenced for a study of blood T cell repertoires in COVID-19. Background on the study: Samples of COVID-19 (acute and convalescent) were obtained from the United States, Italy and Spain.

Enrolled during active infection, Seattle patients were then followed longitudinally. Per the study methods: Amplified reference gene primers provided the basis for estimating nucleated cell counts. Here immunoSEQ multiplex PCR was the method, and the copy in TCRdb shows in-frame clones only, minus some. The V and J calls and clone size were taken over from that table, and D and trimming were inferred from the DNA. The repertoire holds about 170,000 clones, with about 85% as singletons. CDR1 MNHEY and CDR2 SVGAGI come from the germline V gene. This CDR3 has 14 residues. Trimming cost V 7 bases and J 3 bases; bases outside gene matches: 8.

The TCR comes from a woman older than 75 with COVID-19, enrolled during active disease. The chain joins TRBV6-5 to TRBJ2-7, with 8 bases lining up with TRBD2. Sample: peripheral blood. DNA of the CDR3: TGTGCCAGCAAACAGACTAGCGCTCACTACGAGCAGTACTTC. Its protein is CASKQTSAHYEQYF.